This TCR beta chain emerged from a study of T cell repertoires in cytomegalovirus infection (dated by TCRdb to about 2019). About the full investigation: The peptide stimulations were aimed at well-studied HLA-B-restricted epitopes as well as recently identified HLA-C-restricted CMV epitopes, whose presentation resists viral immunomodulation. Donor HLA type was relevant to the analysis, as public TCR beta signatures indicated carriage of CMV infection together with the matching HLA type. Results the study describes overall, beyond this receptor: Carriers of CMV infection plus the relevant HLA type were discriminated by the cumulative frequency of public TCR beta family members in the study cohort and in an independent 352-donor cohort. The ex vivo response was dominated by HLA-C-restricted CMV-specific TCR beta clonotypes, which also provided the single most frequent clonotype in two of eight donors.

The V end loses 4 bases and the J end loses 7 bases, and a stretch of 19 bases separates them. From the cysteine up to the phenylalanine, the CDR3 has a length of 16 residues. Only CDR3 DNA is held: 48 bases, read in frame from base 1. From the germline V gene, CDR1 is LGHNA and CDR2 is YSLEER. The treatment or condition tag for this specimen amounts to: in vitro stimulation with specific CMV peptide epitopes to enrich CMV-specific T cells. Data came from an Illumina HiSeq 1500. In-frame beta chains were kept once TCRdb had trimmed the public reads at Q25 with fastp and called clones with MiXCR. Each CDR3 protein appears once, grouped with its most common genes and DNA. The sample table records about 500,000 distinct CDR3 sequences; around a third of these occur just once. About a sixth of the sample rests with the top ten. Concerning this clonotype: Its antigen is currently not known. It has no much larger one-base neighbor in the sample; base qualities were not kept.

The rearranged segments are TRBV4-3 and TRBJ2-2; a weak D assignment points to TRBD2 (6 bases agree). Sequenced material: cultured PBMCs, taken from culture after CMV antigen stimulation. This clonotype originated in a human donor in good health (CMV status not recorded). Some clones in this sample may be carry-over from other donors' samples. The CDR3 protein is CASSPRWTTKGGELFF. The DNA sequence reads TGCGCCAGCAGCCCTAGATGGACTACCAAGGGCGGGGAGCTGTTTTTT.